This T cell receptor (beta chain) emerged from a study of long-term antiretroviral therapy in people with HIV. Study information: Sampling started about a decade before the 2015 immediate-ART recommendation.

Sequencing relied on immunoSEQ assay v3.0, run at survey level. The table came from immunoSEQ multiplex PCR; TCRdb's copy has only in-frame clones and leaves some out. The sample lists over 30,000 clones; 85% were seen once. The germline gives CDR1 MGHRA, CDR2 YSYEKL. The CDR3 is 14 amino acids. The V and J ends lost 7 bases and 1 base respectively, with 13 bases between them. Note on this clone: Its antigen is as yet unknown.

Whole-study findings and limits: Post-ART diversity increased but stayed below transplant donor controls.

The source material was unsorted PBMCs, sampled 3.1 years after starting antiretroviral therapy. This clonotype was sampled from a woman between 45 and 60 years old with HIV. This chain uses TRBV4-1 with TRBJ1-1; unclear D gene. The CDR3 protein is CASNLARGNTEAFF. In nucleotides, the CDR3 is TGCGCCAGCAACTTAGCTCGGGGGAACACTGAAGCTTTCTTT.